This T cell receptor (beta chain) was sequenced in a study of shared T cell receptors in the human thymus. TCRdb's table, derived via immunoSEQ multiplex PCR, lists solely in-frame clones and lacks some. Among 630,000 or so clones listed, over 75% were seen once. CDR1 and CDR2 from the germline V gene are SEHNR and FQNEAQ (reference sequence). Trimming removed 1 base from V and 2 bases from J, with 18 bases in between. The CDR3 runs 17 residues. These same records also appear under a second study, on human thymus T cells. This second report adds: Samples came from healthy Finnish infants during open corrective cardiac surgery. Corrective heart surgery yielded the resections from which the thymus tissue came. The authors found apparently biased V and J gene usage in thymic and blood repertoires.

V gene TRBV7-9 combines with J gene TRBJ2-7; tentative D call: TRBD1 (6 bases). The receptor was derived from a boy under two years old with a congenital heart defect. The sample was thymocytes. CDR3 DNA: TGTGCCAGCAGCTTAGTCCGGGACACCCTCTCTACCTACGAGCAGTACTTC. As protein: CASSLVRDTLSTYEQYF.